The 8 T cell receptor beta chains listed next were all sequenced from one sample in a study of CD8+CD57+ T cells in acquired aplastic anemia. TCR beta VDJ combinations and CDR3 sequences were profiled from genomic DNA. Each CDR3 protein gets one entry after TCRdb re-called the reads with MiXCR. The data show around 190,000 distinct CDR3 sequences, roughly half seen once. Sequenced sample: sorted CD4+, CD8+, or CD8+CD57+ T cells (not recorded which) from PBMCs. The receptors were sampled from a human donor in good health, serving as a control.

The chain couples TRBV28 to TRBJ2-6, with D unresolved. The CDR3 is made up of 15 amino acids. V was shortened by 4 bases and J by 0 bases, with 7 bases between the two germline ends. Per germline, CDR1 MDHEN and CDR2 SYDVKM. As DNA, the CDR3 is TGTGCCAGCAGTTCTGGAACCTCTGGGGCCAACGTCCTGACTTTC. Protein: CASSSGTSGANVLTF. The full variable domain, rest sourced from reference TRBV28 and TRBJ2-6, is DVKVTQSSRYLVKRTGEKVFLECVQDMDHENMFWYRQDPGLGLRLIYFSYDVKMKEKGDIPEGYSVSREKKERFSLILESASTNQTSMYLCASSSGTSGANVLTFGAGSRLTVL.

The chain uses TRBV27 and TRBJ2-3; either TRBD1 or TRBD2 may supply D (5 bases each). Germline CDR1 and CDR2: MNHEY and SMNVEV (reference sequence). This CDR3 has 14 residues. Trimming took 4 bases from V and 0 from J, leaving 8 bases between them. CDR3 coding DNA: TGTGCCAGCAGTTACCGGGACAGCACAGATACGCAGTATTTT. Amino acids: CASSYRDSTDTQYF.

The chain couples TRBV15 to TRBJ2-5, with 8 bases that match TRBD1. The length of the CDR3 is 15 residues. Germline-derived CDR1 and CDR2 are LNHNV and YYDKDF (reference sequence). The junction had 1 base not matched to a gene; V was cut back by 0 bases and J by 1 base. The CDR3 DNA sequence: TGTGCCACCAGCAGAGACGGACAGGGCCAAGAGACCCAGTACTTC. Its translation: CATSRDGQGQETQYF.

This clonotype was observed at least ten times. J is TRBJ2-7 and V is TRBV6-1, with 7 bases lining up with TRBD1. The CDR3 covers 14 residues. The V segment lost 6 bases and the J segment 2 bases; nucleotides outside the gene matches: 7. Germline CDR1 and CDR2: MNHNS and SASEGT. The CDR3 is CASRSEQGAYEQYF. The CDR3 DNA reads as TGTGCCAGCAGATCCGAGCAGGGGGCCTACGAGCAGTACTTC.

In its sample, this clonotype was seen many times. The rearrangement links TRBV2 to TRBJ1-1; weak D call: TRBD1 (5 bases). V was pared by 5 bases and J by 6 bases, with 13 bases between. Germline CDR1 and CDR2: SNHLY and FYNNEI. This CDR3 comprises 13 residues. In DNA form, the CDR3 reads TGTGCCAGCAGTTGGCCCAGGGCCCCTGAAGCTTTCTTT. It encodes CASSWPRAPEAFF.

The chain combines TRBV15 with TRBJ1-1; TRBD1 agrees at 9 bases. There are 15 residues in the CDR3. J gave up 6 bases and V 6 bases, and 11 bases lay outside the gene matches. CDR1 and CDR2 (germline): LNHNV, YYDKDF (reference sequence). The CDR3 is CATSLSGQGGPEAFF. The CDR3 bases are TGTGCCACCAGTTTATCGGGACAGGGTGGACCTGAAGCTTTCTTT.

The chain carries TRBV19 and TRBJ2-1; either TRBD1 or TRBD2 may supply D (5 bases each). Looked up from germline, CDR1 is LNHDA and CDR2 is SQIVND (reference sequence). The V end was cut by 6 bases, the J end by 7 bases, with 16 bases between. The CDR3 is 14 residues long. The CDR3 DNA reads as TGTGCCAGTAGAAGGGGACCGCTGCTGAATGAGCAGTTCTTC. Its translation: CASRRGPLLNEQFF.

V gene TRBV29-1 combines with J gene TRBJ2-3; TRBD2 agrees at 14 bases. Germline lookup yields CDR1 SQVTM and CDR2 ANQGSEA. CDR3 length equals 12 residues. The CDR3 protein is CSWTSGGDTQYF. In DNA form, the CDR3 reads TGCAGTTGGACTAGCGGGGGGGATACGCAGTATTTT.